The rows below give T cell receptor beta chains drawn from one sample of a study of CD8+ T cells in alopecia areata. Assay: immunoSEQ multiplex PCR; the TCRdb copy retains only in-frame clones and omits some. This table holds some 200,000 clones, around 60% found once. The input for sequencing was CD4+ T cells sorted from blood, taken at week 0. Source of these receptors: a human donor with alopecia areata. Each CDR3 is given with its conserved first and last residue. A D gene is named only where the DNA matches it firmly. Expanded clones are given a class, and other clones once, few, many or no size at all.

cdr3_aa	cdr3_nt	j_call	d_call	clone_size	v_call
CASIGSPLHF	TGTGCCAGCATAGGATCACCCCTCCACTTT	TRBJ1-6	.	once	TRBV6-5
CASSQLGTSGGKLFF	TGCGCCAGCAGCCAACTCGGGACCTCGGGCGGGAAACTGTTTTTT	TRBJ1-4	.	.	TRBV4-1
CASSLGGQGDAPLHF	TGCGCCAGCAGTCTAGGCGGACAGGGGGACGCACCCCTCCACTTT	TRBJ1-6	TRBD1	once	TRBV23-1
CASSVEWYEQYF	TGTGCCAGCAGTGTGGAGTGGTACGAGCAGTACTTC	TRBJ2-7	.	few	TRBV2
CASSFDPISTDTQYF	TGTGCCAGCAGTTTTGACCCAATAAGCACAGATACGCAGTATTTT	TRBJ2-3	.	.	TRBV27
CASSSGPDTQYF	TGCGCCAGCAGCTCGGGCCCAGATACGCAGTATTTT	TRBJ2-3	.	few	TRBV5-1
CASIKTGELFF	TGTGCCAGTATCAAGACCGGGGAGCTGTTTTTT	TRBJ2-2	.	few	TRBV19
CSVDPTGSGNTIYF	TGCAGCGTTGACCCGACAGGGTCAGGAAACACCATATATTTT	TRBJ1-3	TRBD1	.	TRBV29-1
CASNIAGNYGYTF	TGTGCCAGCAACATCGCAGGGAACTATGGCTACACCTTC	TRBJ1-2	.	few	TRBV7-9
CAWSGGQVLQETQYF	TGTGCCTGGAGTGGAGGACAGGTGCTCCAAGAGACCCAGTACTTC	TRBJ2-5	TRBD1	.	TRBV30
CASSVFSGGEPFNGETQYF	TGTGCCAGCAGCGTATTCAGCGGGGGGGAACCCTTTAATGGAGAGACCCAGTACTTC	TRBJ2-5	TRBD2	.	TRBV9
CAWSVNRLNTEAFF	TGTGCCTGGAGTGTAAACAGGCTGAACACTGAAGCTTTCTTT	TRBJ1-1	.	.	TRBV30
CASSYLAANTGELFF	TGTGCCAGTTCTTACTTAGCGGCGAACACCGGGGAGCTGTTTTTT	TRBJ2-2	.	.	TRBV7-3
CSVVRDRVYEQYF	TGCAGCGTTGTACGGGACAGGGTTTACGAGCAGTACTTC	TRBJ2-7	TRBD1	.	TRBV29-1
CASSLTSGGNEQYF	TGCGCCAGCAGCTTGACTAGCGGGGGCAACGAGCAGTACTTC	TRBJ2-7	TRBD2	.	TRBV5-1
CASGLAMERATNEKLFF	TGTGCTAGTGGTTTGGCCATGGAGAGGGCAACTAATGAAAAACTGTTTTTT	TRBJ1-4	.	.	TRBV12-5
CASISPGNIQYF	TGTGCCAGCATCTCCCCTGGAAACATTCAGTACTTC	TRBJ2-4	.	.	TRBV6-5
CATSSNRDNSIQYF	TGTGCCACCAGCAGTAACCGGGACAATAGCATTCAGTACTTC	TRBJ2-4	.	.	TRBV15
CSVVPGASNIQYF	TGCAGCGTTGTTCCGGGGGCGAGCAACATTCAGTACTTC	TRBJ2-4	.	.	TRBV29-1
CASSHGGDGDTQYF	TGTGCCAGCAGCCACGGGGGGGACGGAGATACGCAGTATTTT	TRBJ2-3	TRBD2	.	TRBV7-9
CSVATASSGANVLTF	TGCAGCGTTGCGACGGCCAGCTCTGGGGCCAACGTCCTGACTTTC	TRBJ2-6	.	few	TRBV29-1
CASSPGGGAHKDTQYF	TGCGCCAGCAGCCCCGGTGGGGGGGCCCATAAAGATACGCAGTATTTT	TRBJ2-3	.	few	TRBV4-1